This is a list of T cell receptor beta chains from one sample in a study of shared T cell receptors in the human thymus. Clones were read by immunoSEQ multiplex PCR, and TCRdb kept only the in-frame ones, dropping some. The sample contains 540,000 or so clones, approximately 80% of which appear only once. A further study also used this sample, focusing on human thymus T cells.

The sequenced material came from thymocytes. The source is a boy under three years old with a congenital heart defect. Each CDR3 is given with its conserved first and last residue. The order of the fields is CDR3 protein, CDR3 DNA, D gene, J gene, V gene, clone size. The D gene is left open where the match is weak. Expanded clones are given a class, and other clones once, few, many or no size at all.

CDR3 protein: CASSVEVENRVRIWYGYTF; CDR3 DNA: TGTGCCAGCAGCGTAGAGGTGGAGAACAGGGTTCGGATCTGGTATGGCTACACCTTC; D gene: NA; J gene: TRBJ1-2; V gene: TRBV9; clone size: NA
CDR3 protein: CASSLSGTASSGNTIYF; CDR3 DNA: TGCGCCAGCAGCCTTTCAGGGACAGCTTCCTCTGGAAACACCATATATTTT; D gene: TRBD1; J gene: TRBJ1-3; V gene: TRBV4-3; clone size: few
CDR3 protein: CASSQDPSPPYEQYF; CDR3 DNA: TGCGCCAGCAGCCAAGACCCATCCCCCCCCTACGAGCAGTACTTC; D gene: NA; J gene: TRBJ2-7; V gene: TRBV4-3; clone size: NA
CDR3 protein: CASSKASSGETSTDTQYF; CDR3 DNA: TGTGCCAGCAGCAAAGCTAGTAGCGGGGAAACTAGCACAGATACGCAGTATTTT; D gene: NA; J gene: TRBJ2-3; V gene: TRBV21-1; clone size: NA
CDR3 protein: CASRWTGGGNIQYF; CDR3 DNA: TGTGCCAGCCGATGGACAGGGGGCGGAAACATTCAGTACTTC; D gene: TRBD1; J gene: TRBJ2-4; V gene: TRBV6-1; clone size: NA
CDR3 protein: CASSEPGQTYSGANVLTF; CDR3 DNA: TGTGCCAGCAGTGAGCCGGGACAGACCTACTCTGGGGCCAACGTCCTGACTTTC; D gene: TRBD1; J gene: TRBJ2-6; V gene: TRBV25-1; clone size: NA
CDR3 protein: CASSSSGRAVSYEQYF; CDR3 DNA: TGTGCCAGCAGTTCCAGCGGGAGGGCGGTCTCCTACGAGCAGTACTTC; D gene: TRBD2; J gene: TRBJ2-7; V gene: TRBV28; clone size: NA
CDR3 protein: CASKTGDGPPGNEQFF; CDR3 DNA: TGTGCCAGCAAAACGGGGGACGGACCTCCGGGCAATGAGCAGTTCTTC; D gene: NA; J gene: TRBJ2-1; V gene: TRBV2; clone size: NA
CDR3 protein: CASSYPTSDTYNEQFF; CDR3 DNA: TGCGCCAGCAGCTACCCGACTAGCGACACCTACAATGAGCAGTTCTTC; D gene: TRBD2; J gene: TRBJ2-1; V gene: TRBV5-1; clone size: NA
CDR3 protein: CASSEATSGRWSYEQYF; CDR3 DNA: TGTGCCAGCAGTGAAGCTACTAGCGGGAGGTGGTCTTACGAGCAGTACTTC; D gene: TRBD2; J gene: TRBJ2-7; V gene: TRBV6-1; clone size: NA
CDR3 protein: CATSRPFRLAGLRDTQYF; CDR3 DNA: TGTGCCACCAGCAGACCCTTTCGACTAGCGGGTTTGCGTGATACGCAGTATTTT; D gene: TRBD2; J gene: TRBJ2-3; V gene: TRBV15; clone size: NA
CDR3 protein: CASSEARGGAADTQYF; CDR3 DNA: TGTGCCAGCAGTGAAGCTAGGGGGGGGGCGGCAGATACGCAGTATTTT; D gene: NA; J gene: TRBJ2-3; V gene: TRBV2; clone size: few
CDR3 protein: CASSESNRLATLFNEQYF; CDR3 DNA: TGTGCCAGCAGTGAAAGTAATCGACTAGCGACCCTTTTCAACGAGCAGTACTTC; D gene: TRBD2; J gene: TRBJ2-7; V gene: TRBV2; clone size: NA
CDR3 protein: CASSVGFPDRDNEQFF; CDR3 DNA: TGTGCCAGCAGCGTAGGTTTCCCGGACAGGGACAATGAGCAGTTCTTC; D gene: TRBD1; J gene: TRBJ2-1; V gene: TRBV9; clone size: NA
CDR3 protein: CASSIDLLGTGNQPQHF; CDR3 DNA: TGTGCCAGTAGTATAGATCTTTTGGGGACAGGGAATCAGCCCCAGCATTTT; D gene: TRBD1; J gene: TRBJ1-5; V gene: TRBV19; clone size: once
CDR3 protein: CATSRGLWSSYEQYF; CDR3 DNA: TGTGCCACCAGCAGAGGGTTGTGGAGCTCTTACGAGCAGTACTTC; D gene: NA; J gene: TRBJ2-7; V gene: TRBV15; clone size: NA
CDR3 protein: CASSLSTGNYGYTF; CDR3 DNA: TGTGCCAGCAGTTTATCCACAGGTAACTATGGCTACACCTTC; D gene: NA; J gene: TRBJ1-2; V gene: TRBV28; clone size: NA
CDR3 protein: CSVGLAGGPYEQYF; CDR3 DNA: TGCAGCGTTGGTCTAGCGGGAGGGCCCTACGAGCAGTACTTC; D gene: TRBD2; J gene: TRBJ2-7; V gene: TRBV29-1; clone size: NA
CDR3 protein: CATSRDHGVRGYEQYF; CDR3 DNA: TGTGCCACCAGCAGAGATCACGGGGTCCGCGGGTACGAGCAGTACTTC; D gene: NA; J gene: TRBJ2-7; V gene: TRBV15; clone size: NA
CDR3 protein: CSVERGVRAYF; CDR3 DNA: TGCAGCGTTGAAAGGGGCGTAAGGGCGTACTTC; D gene: NA; J gene: TRBJ2-5; V gene: TRBV29-1; clone size: NA
CDR3 protein: CASSQDSGGYEQFF; CDR3 DNA: TGCGCCAGCAGCCAAGATTCAGGGGGGTATGAGCAGTTCTTC; D gene: NA; J gene: TRBJ2-1; V gene: TRBV4-1; clone size: NA
CDR3 protein: CASSLDGVPGAQYF; CDR3 DNA: TGTGCCAGCAGCTTAGATGGCGTTCCGGGGGCCCAGTACTTC; D gene: NA; J gene: TRBJ2-5; V gene: TRBV7-8; clone size: NA
CDR3 protein: CASRPGTSDIEQFF; CDR3 DNA: TGTGCCAGCAGGCCCGGGACTAGCGACATTGAGCAGTTCTTC; D gene: TRBD2; J gene: TRBJ2-1; V gene: TRBV27; clone size: NA
CDR3 protein: CASTGEGGYTF; CDR3 DNA: TGTGCCAGTACTGGGGAGGGAGGCTACACCTTC; D gene: NA; J gene: TRBJ1-2; V gene: TRBV19; clone size: few
CDR3 protein: CASSTDRAGGYTF; CDR3 DNA: TGTGCCAGTAGTACGGACAGGGCTGGAGGCTACACCTTC; D gene: TRBD1; J gene: TRBJ1-2; V gene: TRBV19; clone size: few
CDR3 protein: CASSLDPPGEITYEQYF; CDR3 DNA: TGTGCCAGCAGCTTAGACCCCCCCGGGGAGATAACCTACGAGCAGTACTTC; D gene: NA; J gene: TRBJ2-7; V gene: TRBV7-9; clone size: NA
CDR3 protein: CASRAPTGGRYEQYF; CDR3 DNA: TGTGCCAGCAGGGCCCCGACAGGGGGCCGGTACGAGCAGTACTTC; D gene: TRBD1; J gene: TRBJ2-7; V gene: TRBV6-5; clone size: NA
CDR3 protein: CAISDFGLPTDTQYF; CDR3 DNA: TGTGCCATCAGTGATTTTGGACTACCCACAGATACGCAGTATTTT; D gene: NA; J gene: TRBJ2-3; V gene: TRBV10-3; clone size: NA
CDR3 protein: CASRAPLGSNEQFF; CDR3 DNA: TGTGCCAGCAGGGCCCCACTAGGCTCGAATGAGCAGTTCTTC; D gene: NA; J gene: TRBJ2-1; V gene: TRBV7-9; clone size: few
CDR3 protein: CSVGLGCTDTQYF; CDR3 DNA: TGCAGCGTAGGACTAGGGTGCACAGATACGCAGTATTTT; D gene: TRBD2; J gene: TRBJ2-3; V gene: TRBV29-1; clone size: NA
CDR3 protein: CASSLEVRGQPSYEQYF; CDR3 DNA: TGTGCCAGCAGCTTAGAGGTCCGCGGTCAACCCTCCTACGAGCAGTACTTC; D gene: NA; J gene: TRBJ2-7; V gene: TRBV7-2; clone size: NA
CDR3 protein: CASARGASYEQYF; CDR3 DNA: TGTGCCAGCGCACGGGGTGCCTCCTACGAGCAGTACTTC; D gene: NA; J gene: TRBJ2-7; V gene: TRBV14; clone size: NA
CDR3 protein: CASSERTDIGEGRDYGYTF; CDR3 DNA: TGTGCCAGCAGTGAACGGACTGATATCGGGGAGGGAAGGGACTATGGCTACACCTTC; D gene: NA; J gene: TRBJ1-2; V gene: TRBV6-1; clone size: NA
CDR3 protein: CASSQEVPSGRGNEQFF; CDR3 DNA: TGCGCCAGCAGCCAAGAGGTGCCTAGCGGGAGGGGCAATGAGCAGTTCTTC; D gene: TRBD2; J gene: TRBJ2-1; V gene: TRBV4-3; clone size: NA
CDR3 protein: CASSETVGRGYGYTF; CDR3 DNA: TGTGCCAGCAGTGAAACTGTAGGGAGGGGCTATGGCTACACCTTC; D gene: NA; J gene: TRBJ1-2; V gene: TRBV6-1; clone size: NA
CDR3 protein: CASSRRRAPYNEQFF; CDR3 DNA: TGTGCCAGCAGCCGCCGGAGGGCCCCCTACAATGAGCAGTTCTTC; D gene: NA; J gene: TRBJ2-1; V gene: TRBV11-2; clone size: once
CDR3 protein: CAWSVLAAPSGQFF; CDR3 DNA: TGTGCCTGGAGTGTACTAGCGGCTCCCTCTGGGCAGTTCTTC; D gene: TRBD2; J gene: TRBJ2-1; V gene: TRBV30; clone size: NA